Shown below are 18 T cell receptor beta chains from a single sample sequenced in a study of CXCR3-negative and CXCR3-positive naive CD8 T cells. Libraries were UMI-labeled 5' RACE TRB cDNA. TCRdb processed the 5' RACE reads again and assigns one entry to each CDR3 protein, with no DNA. The sample yields 150,000 or so distinct CDR3 sequences, of which the top ten take up approximately 0.29%. The sample comprised naive CXCR3- CD8+ T cells from blood. The sample's subset: CD45RO-CCR7+CD27+CD95- naive CD8+ T cells lacking CXCR3 (TNR3-). These receptors were taken from a human donor in good health. Some clones in this sample may be carry-over from other donors' samples.

This chain connects TRBV12-3 or TRBV12-4 to TRBJ2-3; as DNA is missing, the TRBD2 call by TCRdb cannot be tested. The CDR3 is made up of 15 amino acids. CDR3 in amino acids: CASSWTSGSTDTQYF.

The chain recombines TRBV29-1 with TRBJ2-1. Germline assignment: CDR1 SQVTM and CDR2 ANQGSEA. The CDR3 has 13 residues. The CDR3 sequence is CSAAAGSYNEQFF.

This sequence joins TRBV4-1 and TRBJ2-1. Per germline, CDR1 MGHRA and CDR2 YSYEKL. This CDR3 is 15 amino acids long. The CDR3 is CASSHGEDSYNEQFF.

V gene TRBV7-9 combines with J gene TRBJ1-1. The CDR3 is 16 residues long. Germline CDR1 is SEHNR and CDR2 is FQNEAQ (reference sequence). CDR3 in amino acids: CASSLVGGRPNTEAFF.

The chain joins TRBV29-1 to TRBJ1-2. Germline V lookup: CDR1 SQVTM, CDR2 ANQGSEA. This CDR3 has 14 residues. CDR3 in amino acids: CSVDEGTDFYGYTF.

The chain employs TRBV7-9 and TRBJ2-7. The CDR3 covers 16 residues. Germline V gene lookup returns CDR1 SEHNR and CDR2 FQNEAQ (reference sequence). CDR3 protein: CASSPSVQPPPSEQYF.

This rearrangement joins TRBV4-2 to TRBJ1-1. Germline assignment: CDR1 LGHNA and CDR2 YNFKEQ. CDR3 length: 12 amino acids. CDR3 loop: CASSQELTEAFF.

This chain connects TRBV28 to TRBJ1-5; the TCRdb call, TRBD1, lacks DNA for checking. CDR3 length: 13 residues. Per germline, CDR1 MDHEN and CDR2 SYDVKM. CDR3 protein: CASKDSPSQPQHF.

The CDR3 protein is CASSHKLAGESYQETQYF. This chain links TRBV3-1 with TRBJ2-5; TCRdb gives TRBD1 as the D gene, but with no DNA this cannot be confirmed. This CDR3 has 18 amino acids. Per the germline V gene, CDR1 is LGHDT and CDR2 is YNNKEL (reference sequence).

The chain has TRBV29-1 and TRBJ2-1. This CDR3 is built from 12 residues. Germline loops: CDR1 SQVTM, CDR2 ANQGSEA. CDR3 sequence reads: CSVEDEAVSSFF.

The genes are TRBV10-3 and TRBJ2-1; TCRdb's assignment of TRBD1 cannot be checked, as there is no DNA. The germline V gene has CDR1 ENHRY and CDR2 SYGVKD. CDR3 size: 16 residues. CDR3 sequence reads: CAISESWQGGTHEQFF.

This rearrangement joins TRBV30 to TRBJ2-7; TCRdb reports TRBD1, a call that lacks DNA to check it against. Per the germline V gene, CDR1 is GTSNPN and CDR2 is SVGIG (reference sequence). CDR3 size: 14 residues. This chain's CDR3 is CAWNPQGRAYEQYF.

The chain joins TRBV7-9 to TRBJ2-3; lacking DNA, the TRBD1 call made by TCRdb goes unchecked. The germline V gene encodes CDR1 SEHNR and CDR2 FQNEAQ (reference sequence). The CDR3 totals 16 residues. This CDR3 is CASSPLGQSSTDTQYF.

CDR3 protein: CASSLLTEAFF. The chain couples TRBV7-6 to TRBJ1-1. The CDR3 has 11 residues. CDR1 is SGHVS, CDR2 FNYEAQ, per germline.

Here the CDR3 reads CASSFPGTQMDTDTQYF. V usage is TRBV7-9 and J usage is TRBJ2-3; the D call from TCRdb, TRBD1, cannot be confirmed without DNA. Germline values: CDR1 SEHNR, CDR2 FQNEAQ (reference sequence). This CDR3 comprises 17 residues.

This chain uses TRBV6-2 or TRBV6-3 with TRBJ1-5; TCRdb outputs TRBD1, but without DNA this stays unchecked. Germline-derived CDR1 and CDR2 are MNHEY and SVGEGT. This CDR3 has 17 amino acids. CDR3 sequence reads: CASSYDRTGSSNQPQHF.

The rearrangement uses TRBV25-1 and TRBJ2-5; TCRdb indicates TRBD1, and absent DNA this call remains unverified. The CDR3 has 15 amino acids. Germline values: CDR1 MGHDK, CDR2 SYGVNS. The CDR3 reads CASSESDRAQETQYF.

V and J are TRBV28 and TRBJ1-1. In germline, CDR1 is MDHEN, CDR2 SYDVKM. The CDR3 contains 18 residues. This CDR3 reads CAGTESGLGGAKMSEAFF.